These T cell receptor beta chains were read from a single sample in a study of T-cell memory formation after mild COVID-19. TCRdb re-analysed the 5' RACE reads in MiXCR, keeping a single row per CDR3 protein. The profile shows roughly 450,000 distinct CDR3 sequences, 18% of them singletons. Sample: PBMCs or a T cell subset sorted from them (not recorded which). The source of these receptors is a man in his late teens or twenties who had mild COVID-19 (a few samples of this study predate the infection). Cell type and time point are not known. CDR3s include the opening cysteine and the closing phenylalanine or tryptophan. Each record gives: D gene, J gene, V gene, CDR3 length, CDR3 protein. The D gene is left open where the match is weak.

NA | TRBJ1-3 | TRBV6-5 | 13 | CASRPRVGNTIYF
NA | TRBJ1-1 | TRBV10-2 | 15 | CASSESGTTTGRAFF
TRBD1 | TRBJ1-1 | TRBV7-2 | 15 | CASNPTGNLVTEAFF
NA | TRBJ2-5 | TRBV24-1 | 17 | CATSDPLGPEGQETQYF
NA | TRBJ1-5 | TRBV7-2 | 17 | CASSLSRGGASNQPQHF
NA | TRBJ2-3 | TRBV28 | 12 | CASSPVGGAQYF
NA | TRBJ2-2 | TRBV5-1 | 17 | CASSLARSGRSTGELFF
NA | TRBJ1-1 | TRBV6-2/TRBV6-3 | 14 | CASSLYGMNTEAFF
NA | TRBJ1-2 | TRBV2 | 16 | CASSERRDGPNYGYTF
TRBD1 | TRBJ2-4 | TRBV5-1 | 14 | CASSLGTGGLIQYF
TRBD2 | TRBJ2-5 | TRBV5-1 | 16 | CASRHGLAGFQETQYF
TRBD1 | TRBJ2-1 | TRBV7-9 | 12 | CASRRQGDEQFF
NA | TRBJ2-2 | TRBV20-1 | 12 | CSARGATGELFF
TRBD2 | TRBJ2-2 | TRBV6-2/TRBV6-3 | 16 | CASRQHSGGPAGELFF
NA | TRBJ1-5 | TRBV4-3 | 15 | CASSQYEGSNQPQHF
TRBD1 | TRBJ1-1 | TRBV6-2/TRBV6-3 | 16 | CASATPHSRGKTEAFF
NA | TRBJ1-3 | TRBV4-3 | 15 | CASSQGRAYGNTIYF
NA | TRBJ2-1 | TRBV29-1 | 12 | CSVPGPHTEQFF
TRBD2 | TRBJ2-5 | TRBV5-5 | 15 | CASSWTSGGLETQYF
NA | TRBJ1-4 | TRBV4-1 | 13 | CASSPARPEKLFF
NA | TRBJ1-4 | TRBV4-1 | 15 | CASSPQGATNEKLFF
NA | TRBJ2-1 | TRBV12-5 | 14 | CASGLNAGYNEQFF
NA | TRBJ1-4 | TRBV11-2 | 15 | CASSLKRRANEKLFF
TRBD1 | TRBJ2-5 | TRBV4-2 | 14 | CASSQAGQKETQYF
NA | TRBJ1-5 | TRBV7-2 | 15 | CASSPFGGGAQPQHF
NA | TRBJ2-7 | TRBV4-1 | 13 | CASSQEQGNEQYF
TRBD1 | TRBJ2-1 | TRBV5-1 | 15 | CASSLGQGAHNEQFF
NA | TRBJ2-1 | TRBV12-3/TRBV12-4 | 15 | CASSLALGALHEQFF
NA | TRBJ2-2 | TRBV5-1 | 13 | CASRRQDTGELFF
NA | TRBJ2-1 | TRBV7-9 | 15 | CASSVAGTVDFEQFF
TRBD1 | TRBJ1-4 | TRBV6-5 | 16 | CASSSGQGGSNEKLFF
TRBD2 | TRBJ2-1 | TRBV6-4 | 15 | CASAMETSGTNEQFF
NA | TRBJ1-6 | TRBV4-3 | 12 | CASSQDRGSLHF
NA | TRBJ1-3 | TRBV4-3 | 16 | CASSQATRGTGNTIYF
TRBD1 | TRBJ1-1 | TRBV4-1 | 21 | CASSQEGRRQGLISMNTEAFF
NA | TRBJ1-1 | TRBV7-9 | 15 | CASSLIEGMNTEAFF
NA | TRBJ1-5 | TRBV28 | 13 | CAVWGFSNQPQHF
NA | TRBJ2-7 | TRBV5-1 | 14 | CASSLEGGPYEQYF
NA | TRBJ2-2 | TRBV2 | 14 | CASSSPGDTGELFF
TRBD1 | TRBJ2-3 | TRBV4-1 | 15 | CASSPGQASTDTQYF
NA | TRBJ2-1 | TRBV4-1 | 15 | CASSHPAGGLDEQFF